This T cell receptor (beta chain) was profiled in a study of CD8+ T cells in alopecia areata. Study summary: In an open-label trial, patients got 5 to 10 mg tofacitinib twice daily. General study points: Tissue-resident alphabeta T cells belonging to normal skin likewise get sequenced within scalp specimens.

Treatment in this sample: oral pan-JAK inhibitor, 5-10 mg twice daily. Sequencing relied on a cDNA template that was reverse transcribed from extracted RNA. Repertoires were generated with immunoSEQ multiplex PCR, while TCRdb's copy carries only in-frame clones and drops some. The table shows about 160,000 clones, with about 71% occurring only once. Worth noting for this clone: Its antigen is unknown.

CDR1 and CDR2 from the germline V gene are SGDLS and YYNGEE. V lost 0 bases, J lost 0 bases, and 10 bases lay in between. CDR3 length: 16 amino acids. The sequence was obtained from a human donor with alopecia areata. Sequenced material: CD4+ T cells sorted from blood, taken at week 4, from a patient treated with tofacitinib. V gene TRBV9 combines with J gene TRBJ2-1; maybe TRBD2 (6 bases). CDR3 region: CASSVVAEDSYNEQFF. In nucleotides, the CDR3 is TGTGCCAGCAGCGTAGTAGCGGAGGACTCCTACAATGAGCAGTTCTTC.